A single sample gave rise to the 24 T cell receptor beta chains below, sequenced in a study of vaccination effects on CD4 cells after COVID-19. The antigens for these receptors are not known. Data came from immunoSEQ multiplex PCR; TCRdb stores just in-frame clones and leaves some out. The profile shows more than 40,000 clones, about 74% of them singletons. ViraFEST assay sequencing came after antigen-specific CD4+ T cells were expanded with viral peptide pools. Cultured cells yielded isolated CD4+ T cells after around 10 days. The vaccine given was either BNT162b2 or mRNA-1273, in two doses. The sample here was CD4+ T cells from PBMCs cultured with HCoV-OC43 spike peptides, taken after COVID-19 vaccination. The sample's subset: HCoV-OC43 spike overlapping peptide pool stimulation. The receptor set was obtained from a human donor who received a COVID-19 vaccine.

This clone appeared once. This sequence joins TRBV5-1 and TRBJ1-1; D uncertain. Germline assignment: CDR1 SGHRS and CDR2 YFSETQ. The CDR3 runs to 13 residues. Between the trimmed V and J ends, which lost 4 bases and 10 bases, there was a span of 17 bases. The CDR3 loop is CASSVDPLTLAFF. Written as DNA, the CDR3 is TGCGCCAGCAGCGTAGACCCGCTTACTCTAGCTTTCTTT.

This clone has just a few counts. The J gene is TRBJ1-1, the V gene TRBV7-9, with 9 bases that match TRBD1. CDR3 length equals 15 residues. V lost 11 bases, J lost 3 bases, and 13 bases stayed unmatched. Germline V gives CDR1 SEHNR, CDR2 FQNEAQ (reference sequence). The CDR3 protein is CASGPGTGIYTEAFF. The CDR3 DNA sequence: TGTGCCTCGGGCCCCGGGACAGGGATTTACACTGAAGCTTTCTTT. Full variable domain (missing parts from reference TRBV7-9 and TRBJ1-1): DTGVSQNPRHKITKRGQNVTFRCDPISEHNRLYWYRQTLGQGPEFLTYFQNEAQLEKSRLLSDRFSAERPKGSFSTLEIQRTEQGDSAMYLCASGPGTGIYTEAFFGQGTRLTVV.

This chain's CDR3 is CASSYEAGKGGVYEQYF. The CDR3 DNA sequence: TGTGCCAGCAGTTACGAAGCGGGTAAGGGGGGCGTTTACGAGCAGTACTTC. The V call is TRBV6-2 or TRBV6-3, the J call TRBJ2-7, with D perhaps TRBD1 or TRBD2 (6 bases each). V lost 2 bases, J lost 4 bases, and 21 bases lay in between. Germline loops: CDR1 MNHEY, CDR2 SVGEGT. CDR3 length: 17 residues.

The gene calls are TRBV19 and TRBJ1-2; 12 bases map to TRBD1. The J segment lost 8 bases and the V segment lost 6 bases, leaving 13 bases of the junction unmatched. The CDR3 spans 16 residues. Germline values: CDR1 LNHDA, CDR2 SQIVND (reference sequence). The CDR3 nucleotides are TGTGCCAGTAGGAACCTACCGGGACAGGGGGCTCGGGGCTACACCTTC. It translates to CASRNLPGQGARGYTF.

The chain combines TRBV2 with TRBJ2-7, with D possibly TRBD1 on 7 matching bases. This CDR3 has 15 residues. The V gene's germline CDR1 is SNHLY and CDR2 FYNNEI. Trimming shortened V by 7 bases and J by 6 bases, and 22 bases separated the two germline ends. CDR3 protein: CASTGGPTGKGEQYF. CDR3 sequence (DNA): TGTGCCAGCACCGGGGGACCGACAGGGAAAGGCGAGCAGTACTTC.

The chain recombines TRBV7-9 with TRBJ2-1; a weak D match, TRBD2 (5 bases). Germline-derived CDR1 and CDR2 are SEHNR and FQNEAQ (reference sequence). The CDR3 is 17 residues long. The V end was cut by 4 bases, the J end by 2 bases, with 18 bases between. Written as DNA, the CDR3 is TGTGCCAGCAGCTCCCCCAAGGGTAGCGAGGCCTACAATGAGCAGTTCTTC. Protein product: CASSSPKGSEAYNEQFF.

To note about this clone: At one end, the junction sequence differs from germline, possibly due to a read error. The chain is built from TRBV19 and TRBJ2-7, with 10 bases fitting TRBD2. Germline V CDR1 and CDR2: LNHDA, SQIVND (reference sequence). The CDR3 is 15 amino acids. The CDR3 is CASSTGTSAFYKQYF. Written as DNA, the CDR3 is TGTGCCAGTAGTACCGGGACTAGCGCATTCTACAAGCAGTACTTC.

The chain links TRBV11-3 to TRBJ2-1; 8 bases are shared with TRBD2. This CDR3 spans 16 amino acids. J gave up 1 base and V 5 bases, and 7 bases lay outside the gene matches. Looked up from germline, CDR1 is SGHNT and CDR2 is YENEEA. DNA of the CDR3: TGTGCCAGCAGCCGAGGACTAGCCGGGTCCTACAATGAGCAGTTCTTC. This gives the protein CASSRGLAGSYNEQFF.

This sequence joins TRBV6-2 or TRBV6-3 and TRBJ2-3; D possibly corresponds to TRBD2 (5 bases). Germline CDR1 is MNHEY and CDR2 is SVGEGT. CDR3 length: 14 amino acids. V was trimmed by 4 bases and J by 1 base, leaving 9 bases between them. CDR3 in DNA: TGTGCCAGCAGTTTCCGGCGGGGCACAGATACGCAGTATTTT. It codes for CASSFRRGTDTQYF.

The V and J genes are TRBV27 and TRBJ2-1, with 11 nucleotides matching TRBD2. Looked up from germline, CDR1 is MNHEY and CDR2 is SMNVEV (reference sequence). The trim removed 3 bases at V and 9 bases at J, leaving 7 bases unmatched. This CDR3 is 15 amino acids long. Here the CDR3 DNA reads TGTGCCAGCAGTTTCCGTACTAGCGGGGGACGTGAGCAGTTCTTC. Protein product: CASSFRTSGGREQFF.

V gene TRBV10-3 combines with J gene TRBJ1-1; D may be TRBD1 (5 bases). The CDR3 contains 13 residues. Germline V gene data show CDR1 as ENHRY and CDR2 as SYGVKD. Trimming removed 8 bases at V and 2 bases at J, with 12 bases between. CDR3 loop: CAIGSGGNTEAFF. The CDR3 region has the DNA TGTGCCATCGGTTCTGGGGGTAACACTGAAGCTTTCTTT.

The rearrangement uses TRBV7-9 and TRBJ2-1; 14 bases line up with TRBD2. Germline V gene data show CDR1 as SEHNR and CDR2 as FQNEAQ (reference sequence). This CDR3 spans 18 amino acids. The V gene end was trimmed by 5 bases and the J gene end by 0 bases; junction bases not matched to a gene: 6. The CDR3 DNA is TGTGCCAGCAGCCTACCGGGACTAGCGGGAGCCTCCTACAATGAGCAGTTCTTC. This codes for CASSLPGLAGASYNEQFF.

This clone was recorded a few times. V usage is TRBV7-9 and J usage is TRBJ1-5; no clear D. V lost 5 bases and J lost 0, with 8 bases in between. This CDR3 has 14 amino acids. CDR1 is SEHNR and CDR2 is FQNEAQ in the germline V gene (reference sequence). DNA of the CDR3: TGTGCCAGCAGCGTAGGAGATAGCAATCAGCCCCAGCATTTT. Its protein product is CASSVGDSNQPQHF.

Only one count was recorded for this clone. The chain employs TRBV19 and TRBJ2-5; TRBD2 matches 7 bases. The junction had 11 bases not matched to a gene; V was cut back by 3 bases and J by 4 bases. The CDR3 covers 16 residues. CDR1 and CDR2 (germline): LNHDA, SQIVND (reference sequence). The CDR3 loop reads CASSMGGGLGGETQYF. The CDR3 coding sequence is TGTGCCAGTAGTATGGGGGGAGGGTTAGGTGGAGAGACCCAGTACTTC.

This clone was found a few times. The chain employs TRBV6-5 and TRBJ1-1; 7 bases are shared with TRBD1. The V segment lost 8 bases and the J segment 1 base; nucleotides outside the gene matches: 4. The CDR3 covers 13 residues. Germline assignment: CDR1 MNHEY and CDR2 SVGAGI. The CDR3 DNA follows: TGTGCCAGCGAGACAGGGTCGAACACTGAAGCTTTCTTT. Translation gives CASETGSNTEAFF.

The V call is TRBV7-9, the J call TRBJ1-3; TRBD1 matches at 8 bases. V shed 3 bases, J shed 4 bases, and the junction held 5 bases outside the gene matches. Germline-derived CDR1 and CDR2 are SEHNR and FQNEAQ (reference sequence). This CDR3 is built from 15 residues. CDR3 sequence (DNA): TGTGCCAGCAGCTTTGGTCAGGGGGCAGGAAACACCATATATTTT. Translating gives CASSFGQGAGNTIYF.

A few counts support this clone. The V gene is TRBV5-1, the J gene TRBJ2-3, with D unresolved. CDR3 length equals 12 residues. V was trimmed by 4 bases and J by 4 bases, leaving 7 bases between them. Looked up from germline, CDR1 is SGHRS and CDR2 is YFSETQ. The CDR3 spells CASSDDSDTQYF. CDR3 bases: TGCGCCAGCAGCGATGATTCAGATACGCAGTATTTT.

This clone turned up a few times. The chain links TRBV5-1 to TRBJ1-6; 11 nucleotides agree with TRBD1. Germline loops: CDR1 SGHRS, CDR2 YFSETQ. Losses at the gene ends were 6 bases for V and 3 bases for J; bases not matched to a gene: 11. The CDR3 extends over 18 amino acids. The CDR3 DNA follows: TGCGCCAGCAAGTATAACAGGGACAGGGGGAACTATAATTCACCCCTCCACTTT. Its translation is CASKYNRDRGNYNSPLHF.

The chain links TRBV6-5 to TRBJ2-7, with 13 bases that match TRBD2. V lost 6 bases and J lost 2; bases outside the gene matches: 4. The CDR3 has 15 amino acids. Germline V gene data show CDR1 as MNHEY and CDR2 as SVGAGI. The chain's CDR3 is CASSTGTSGTYEQYF. As DNA, the CDR3 is TGTGCCAGCAGCACCGGGACTAGCGGGACCTACGAGCAGTACTTC.

The gene calls are TRBV19 and TRBJ2-3; the match to TRBD2 covers 12 bases. Germline V CDR1 and CDR2: LNHDA, SQIVND (reference sequence). This CDR3 is built from 22 residues. Trimming took 5 bases from V and 0 from J; bases not matched to a gene: 21. The CDR3 is CASSRGQGRASGGAGSTDTQYF. The CDR3 DNA follows: TGTGCCAGTAGTCGAGGACAGGGGAGGGCTAGCGGGGGGGCCGGTAGCACAGATACGCAGTATTTT.

Only one count was recorded for this clone. Here the CDR3 reads CASSRNAGTGVYNEQFF. The CDR3 region has the DNA TGCGCCAGCAGCCGGAATGCCGGGACAGGTGTCTACAATGAGCAGTTCTTC. The chain uses TRBV4-1 and TRBJ2-1, with 8 bases aligning to TRBD1. Per the germline V gene, CDR1 is MGHRA and CDR2 is YSYEKL. With V trimmed by 4 bases and J by 3 bases, 11 bases remained unmatched. The CDR3 runs to 17 residues.

V usage is TRBV2 and J usage is TRBJ2-2; D remains unclear. Germline assignment: CDR1 SNHLY and CDR2 FYNNEI. The CDR3 has 13 amino acids. Trimming took 6 bases from V and 4 from J, leaving 9 bases between them. The CDR3 DNA follows: TGTGCCAGCAGCCGTTTGATCACCGGGGAGCTGTTTTTT. This gives the protein CASSRLITGELFF.

The chain uses TRBV27 and TRBJ1-6; D might be TRBD1 (6 bases). Germline V CDR1 and CDR2: MNHEY, SMNVEV (reference sequence). With 6 bases removed from V and 9 bases from J, the gap between germline ends came to 18 bases. The CDR3 extends over 15 amino acids. The CDR3 spells CASSPTSYRVSPLHF. The CDR3 nucleotides read TGTGCCAGCAGCCCAACTTCCTACAGGGTTTCACCCCTCCACTTT.

With respect to this clone: The same CDR3 arises from other DNA sequences in this sample as well. This chain links TRBV11-2 with TRBJ2-1; D unresolved. CDR3 size: 11 residues. V gave up 2 bases and J gave up 6 bases, with 2 bases separating them. CDR1 and CDR2 from the germline V gene are SGHAT and FQNNGV. This CDR3 is CASSLSNEQFF. The CDR3 coding sequence is TGTGCCAGCAGCTTATCCAATGAGCAGTTCTTC.